This T cell receptor (beta chain) originates from a study of blood T cell dynamics during melanoma immunotherapy. In its sample, this clone was seen a few times. Here immunoSEQ multiplex PCR was the method, and the copy in TCRdb shows in-frame clones only, minus some. The sample yields roughly 20,000 clones, approximately 90% seen once. Time point indicated: week 3, after first cycle of checkpoint inhibitor. Blood was drawn before treatment and at week 3 after checkpoint blockade. Disease control meant complete response, partial response or stable disease at 12 weeks. Sample: blood, taken from a patient treated with checkpoint blockade. This clonotype originated in a human donor with melanoma.

The CDR3 DNA reads TGTGCCAGCAGCCACCGCAGTAGCCACTACGAGCAGTACTTC. This translates into CASSHRSSHYEQYF. The rearrangement uses TRBV7-9 and TRBJ2-7; D gene ambiguous. V shed 5 bases and J shed 3 bases, with 14 bases lying between them. CDR1 is SEHNR, CDR2 FQNEAQ, per germline (reference sequence). This CDR3 contains 14 residues.